The rows below give T cell receptor beta chains drawn from one sample of a study of regulatory T cells in long-lasting Graves disease. TCRdb redid the calling of the multiplex PCR reads with MiXCR, one entry per CDR3 protein. Of 450,000 to 500,000 distinct CDR3 sequences detected, around 16% appear once; the ten largest clones hold 9.5% to 15%. These same data were also listed under a study on T cells in Graves' hyperthyroidism and ophthalmopathy.

This specimen was peripheral blood mononuclear cells (PBMCs), taken at new diagnosis, from a patient treated with antithyroid drugs. The receptors were gathered from a man aged 40-55 years with Graves disease. Each CDR3 is given with its conserved first and last residue.

length	V	J	CDR3
14	TRBV20-1	TRBJ1-1	CSAREAVSNTEAFF
15	TRBV10-3	TRBJ2-2	CASLGAESNTGELFF
14	TRBV10-3	TRBJ2-3	CATASGGKPDTQYF
14	TRBV20-1	TRBJ1-4	CSASTTGMNEKLFF
14	TRBV7-8	TRBJ2-2	CASSIRQEGGELFF
13	TRBV6-2/TRBV6-3	TRBJ1-1	CASSYVGGWGAFF
17	TRBV7-9	TRBJ1-3	CASSLTVGTFSGNTIYF
14	TRBV6-1	TRBJ1-1	CASSDLGDDTEAFF
14	TRBV3-1	TRBJ2-5	CASSQGLVQETQYF
14	TRBV5-5	TRBJ2-2	CASSAATDTGELFF
15	TRBV28	TRBJ2-2	CASKTGGSNTGELFF
14	TRBV7-9	TRBJ1-1	CASSPPGGGTEAFF
12	TRBV7-9	TRBJ2-7	CASSRDSPEQYF
14	TRBV24-1	TRBJ2-3	CATSDNGGTDTQYF
15	TRBV20-1	TRBJ2-7	CSARDLAGPTYEQYF
16	TRBV30	TRBJ2-7	CAWGIKGLARLYEQYF
11	TRBV6-1	TRBJ2-5	CAGSRKETQYF
15	TRBV7-2	TRBJ1-1	CASSVRQGAVAEAFF
12	TRBV27	TRBJ2-3	CASSLSGDLQYF
12	TRBV7-9	TRBJ2-7	CASSRPGFEQYF
22	TRBV10-3	TRBJ2-1	CAISESLNSRTSGRAYYNEQFF
14	TRBV24-1	TRBJ2-2	CATSVTTNTGELFF
13	TRBV5-4	TRBJ1-4	CASTDGFNEKLFF
15	TRBV29-1	TRBJ2-3	CSVEDWGESTDTQYF
19	TRBV28	TRBJ1-5	CASSFVRDRTIHSNQPQHF
16	TRBV30	TRBJ2-3	CAWSVSTGGRSDTQYF
14	TRBV11-2	TRBJ2-3	CASTTLGLPDTQYF
17	TRBV27	TRBJ1-6	CASTKRKPDFEGSPLHF
14	TRBV18	TRBJ2-2	CASSPWADTGELFF
16	TRBV20-1	TRBJ2-5	CSAKKGTSHVLETQYF
13	TRBV6-1	TRBJ2-7	CASTSGPSYEQYF
19	TRBV5-1	TRBJ2-7	CASSLSSIAGGLAPYEQYF
15	TRBV28	TRBJ1-5	CASSLWFQTNQPQHF
17	TRBV3-1	TRBJ2-1	CASSLLQREVPYNEQFF
14	TRBV9	TRBJ2-2	CASSEARDTGELFF
13	TRBV28	TRBJ2-5	CASSTGVQETQYF
14	TRBV6-2/TRBV6-3	TRBJ2-7	CASSRKGGQVEQYF
16	TRBV28	TRBJ1-5	CASSPHGDRGNQPQHF
11	TRBV24-1	TRBJ2-7	CATSESGEQYF
14	TRBV14	TRBJ1-6	CASSQVGSGSLLHF
14	TRBV20-1	TRBJ2-1	CSVGLGTSANEQFF
17	TRBV7-6	TRBJ2-7	CASSQILSSGSFYEQYF
16	TRBV19	TRBJ2-2	CASSLTIGLNTGELFF
13	TRBV20-1	TRBJ1-4	CSARGGPNEKLFF
15	TRBV5-4	TRBJ2-3	CATSPTSGSSDTQYF
12	TRBV7-2	TRBJ2-3	CASSLTAFTQYF
15	TRBV12-3/TRBV12-4	TRBJ1-5	CASSFGTDSNQPQHF
13	TRBV7-3	TRBJ2-5	CASSLLERGTQYF
17	TRBV2	TRBJ2-6	CASSELLAVSGANVLTF
14	TRBV2	TRBJ1-1	CASNNRDRDFEAFF
14	TRBV5-1	TRBJ2-5	CASSFRAGAETQYF
15	TRBV12-3/TRBV12-4	TRBJ2-7	CASSSFGGSSYEQYF
14	TRBV28	TRBJ2-7	CASGYPGRSYEQYF